A single sample gave rise to the 22 T cell receptor beta chains below, sequenced in a study of cytomegalovirus exposure and HLA in healthy donors (dated by TCRdb to the late 2010s). The library was produced with the immunoSEQ multiplex PCR assay. A mixture of 60 forward primers for TCR Vbeta segments and 13 reverse primers for TCR Jbeta segments was used in the multiplex PCR. TCRdb obtained this table from immuneACCESS and retained in-frame rearrangements with V and J assigned. These tables miss some clones; where compared with another copy, unresolved V genes account for less than half of the shortfall, and the remainder is unexplained. The sample table records 160,000 or so clones; 60% to 85% of these occur just once. 6.5% to 9% of the sample belongs to the ten largest clones. The specimen was PBMCs. The receptors here all came from a middle-aged woman in good health and CMV-seropositive.

The V and J genes are TRBV28 and TRBJ1-5; no reliable D call. V was pared by 8 bases and J by 9 bases, with 11 bases between. The CDR3 spans 11 residues. Germline loops: CDR1 MDHEN, CDR2 SYDVKM. The CDR3 here is CASGFAAPQHF. CDR3 nucleotide sequence: TGTGCCAGCGGATTCGCGGCGCCCCAGCATTTT.

This chain connects TRBV29-1 to TRBJ1-3; D ambiguous. The CDR3 totals 13 residues. Germline CDR1 and CDR2: SQVTM and ANQGSEA. V was pared by 5 bases and J by 3 bases, with 11 bases between. The DNA for the CDR3 is TGCAGCGTTAGGTGGGCAGGTGGAAACACCATATATTTT. It yields the protein CSVRWAGGNTIYF.

This clone has only one observation. The V gene is TRBV6-1, the J gene TRBJ2-5; 9 bases align to TRBD1. This CDR3 spans 16 amino acids. Germline V gives CDR1 MNHNS, CDR2 SASEGT. V lost 2 bases and J lost 4; bases outside the gene matches: 8. CDR3 in amino acids: CASSERGDRVTETQYF. The CDR3 bases are TGTGCCAGCAGTGAAAGGGGGGACAGGGTCACAGAGACCCAGTACTTC.

The V gene is TRBV4-3, the J gene TRBJ1-2; possible D gene TRBD1, 6 bases. The V gene's germline CDR1 is LGHNA and CDR2 YSLEER. Trimming removed 2 bases from V and 7 bases from J, with 14 bases in between. The CDR3 loop spans 14 amino acids. The CDR3 sequence: CASSQSTGWGGYTF. As DNA, the CDR3 is TGCGCCAGCAGCCAATCCACAGGGTGGGGTGGCTACACCTTC.

J is TRBJ2-5 and V is TRBV20-1; D possibly corresponds to TRBD2 (5 bases). The germline V and J ends were trimmed by 3 bases and 3 bases, with 5 bases remaining between them. Germline loops: CDR1 DFQATT, CDR2 SNEGSKA (reference sequence). There are 11 residues in the CDR3. The DNA for the CDR3 is TGCAGTGCTAGCGGGGAAGAGACCCAGTACTTC. It translates to CSASGEETQYF.

The V call is TRBV12-5, the J call TRBJ2-1; unclear D gene. V dropped 1 base and J dropped 7 bases, with 5 bases sitting between them. The CDR3 has 12 residues. The germline gives CDR1 LGHNT, CDR2 FRNRAP. The CDR3 nucleotides read TGTGCTAGTGGTTTGGCTCGGAATGAGCAGTTCTTC. This encodes CASGLARNEQFF.

CDR3 loop: CASRRRQAHYGYTF. CDR3 in DNA: TGTGCCAGCAGACGCCGACAAGCCCACTATGGCTACACCTTC. The chain is built from TRBV6-5 and TRBJ1-2; D not certain. The CDR3 loop spans 14 amino acids. Between the trimmed V and J ends, which lost 6 bases and 3 bases, there was a span of 14 bases. Germline V CDR1 and CDR2: MNHEY, SVGAGI.

J is TRBJ2-2 and V is TRBV27; the match to TRBD2 covers 7 bases. This CDR3 contains 18 residues. The V segment lost 3 bases and the J segment 4 bases; nucleotides outside the gene matches: 14. The V gene's germline CDR1 is MNHEY and CDR2 SMNVEV (reference sequence). The CDR3 region is CASSFQGYGRSPTGELFF. The CDR3 nucleotides read TGTGCCAGCAGTTTCCAGGGCTACGGGAGGAGCCCCACCGGGGAGCTGTTTTTT.

This chain uses TRBV6-1 with TRBJ2-5; 12 nucleotides align to TRBD1. Germline CDR1 and CDR2: MNHNS and SASEGT. The CDR3 spans 18 residues. The V segment lost 1 base and the J segment 3 bases; nucleotides outside the gene matches: 9. CDR3 loop: CASSEGVVGQGAKETQYF. CDR3 DNA: TGTGCCAGCAGTGAAGGAGTCGTGGGACAGGGGGCGAAAGAGACCCAGTACTTC.

The table lists this clone with a count of one. This sequence joins TRBV5-1 and TRBJ2-3, with D uncertain. CDR1 is SGHRS and CDR2 is YFSETQ in the germline V gene. The germline V and J ends were trimmed by 7 bases and 0 bases, with 9 bases remaining between them. The CDR3 consists of 13 residues. CDR3 DNA sequence: TGCGCCAGCCGACACAGTAGCACAGATACGCAGTATTTT. Amino acid sequence: CASRHSSTDTQYF.

The chain couples TRBV5-1 to TRBJ1-1, with 8 bases identical to TRBD1. The CDR3 is 15 amino acids. CDR1 and CDR2 from the germline V gene are SGHRS and YFSETQ. The V segment lost 2 bases and the J segment 3 bases; nucleotides outside the gene matches: 6. Here the CDR3 reads CASSFRSGGDTEAFF. The CDR3 nucleotides read TGCGCCAGCAGCTTCCGATCAGGGGGCGACACTGAAGCTTTCTTT.

V gene TRBV5-6 combines with J gene TRBJ1-4; 8 bases line up with TRBD1. V trimming: 4 bases; J trimming: 8 bases; junction bases outside the gene matches: 13. The CDR3 is made up of 16 amino acids. CDR1 is SGHDT and CDR2 is YYEEEE in the germline V gene. The CDR3 coding sequence is TGTGCCAGCAGCAGACGATGGACAGGGTCGGACGAAAAACTGTTTTTT. Translation: CASSRRWTGSDEKLFF.

The chain couples TRBV27 to TRBJ2-7, with D hard to call. V lost 10 bases and J lost 0, with 13 bases in between. From germline, CDR1 is MNHEY and CDR2 SMNVEV (reference sequence). This CDR3 contains 13 residues. The CDR3 loop is CATRRGVSYEQYF. In nucleotides, the CDR3 is TGTGCCACTCGACGCGGTGTCTCCTACGAGCAGTACTTC.

The chain uses TRBV28 and TRBJ1-5; D remains ambiguous. The CDR3 sequence is 14 residues long. Per the germline V gene, CDR1 is MDHEN and CDR2 is SYDVKM. Trimming pared 3 bases from V and 6 bases from J, leaving 12 bases between. The CDR3 is CASSFSGNRQPQHF. As DNA, the CDR3 is TGTGCCAGCAGTTTCTCGGGGAACCGTCAGCCCCAGCATTTT.

The chain couples TRBV7-3 to TRBJ1-1; a possible D gene is TRBD1 (6 bases). CDR3 size: 16 residues. The V gene's germline CDR1 is SGHTA and CDR2 FQGTGA. Trimming took 0 bases from V and 0 from J, leaving 11 bases between them. This chain's CDR3 is CASSLTPQGLNTEAFF. The DNA for the CDR3 is TGTGCCAGCAGCTTAACACCACAGGGTCTGAACACTGAAGCTTTCTTT.

V and J are TRBV7-6 and TRBJ2-2; tentatively, D is TRBD2 (6 bases). This CDR3 is built from 15 residues. The germline V gene encodes CDR1 SGHVS and CDR2 FNYEAQ. Deletions cut 4 bases from V and 7 bases from J, with 16 bases between. The chain's CDR3 is CASSSQMGRFGELFF. The CDR3 coding sequence is TGTGCCAGCAGCTCTCAAATGGGGAGGTTCGGGGAGCTGTTTTTT.

The chain is built from TRBV7-9 and TRBJ2-1; TRBD1 aligns across 8 bases. Trimming took 5 bases from V and 9 from J; bases not matched to a gene: 12. Looked up from germline, CDR1 is SEHNR and CDR2 is FQNEAQ (reference sequence). The CDR3 is 15 amino acids. The CDR3: CASSPDRVSGSEQFF. For the CDR3, the DNA is TGTGCCAGCAGCCCGGACAGGGTTTCCGGAAGTGAGCAGTTCTTC.

The rearrangement links TRBV7-9 to TRBJ2-7; 9 bases fit TRBD1. CDR3 length: 14 amino acids. V shed 4 bases and J 3 bases; nucleotides not matched to a gene: 4. Germline values: CDR1 SEHNR, CDR2 FQNEAQ (reference sequence). CDR3 nucleotide sequence: TGTGCCAGCAGCTACGGGACAGGGATCTACGAGCAGTACTTC. Its translation is CASSYGTGIYEQYF.

This clone was seen only once. This chain uses TRBV7-9 with TRBJ2-1; 9 nucleotides align to TRBD2. The CDR3 runs 16 residues. The V and J ends lost 10 bases and 7 bases, in that order; junction bases with no gene match: 17. Germline lookup yields CDR1 SEHNR and CDR2 FQNEAQ (reference sequence). The CDR3 coding sequence is TGTGCCACCAGAGGGGTGGGGCGGGGGGGGCGAAATGAGCAGTTCTTC. It is translated as CATRGVGRGGRNEQFF.

The chain recombines TRBV6-1 with TRBJ1-4; tentatively, D is TRBD1 (5 bases). This CDR3 is built from 13 residues. Germline-derived CDR1 and CDR2 are MNHNS and SASEGT. The V end was cut by 4 bases, the J end by 10 bases, with 13 bases between. The CDR3 nucleotides read TGTGCCAGCAGTGGACAGTACCCACTAAAACTGTTTTTT. This gives the protein CASSGQYPLKLFF.

The chain links TRBV10-2 to TRBJ1-5, with D possibly TRBD1 on 6 matching bases. V gave up 6 bases and J gave up 7 bases, with 16 bases separating them. This CDR3 contains 14 residues. The V gene's germline CDR1 is WSHSY and CDR2 SAAADI. In DNA, the CDR3 is TGCGCCAGCAGGGAGGGGGGGGCAGGACAGCCCCAGCATTTT. Residues: CASREGGAGQPQHF.

This clone is a singleton in its sample. This sequence joins TRBV7-9 and TRBJ1-2; D not resolved. V was trimmed by 0 bases and J by 4 bases, leaving 12 bases between them. The germline CDR1 and CDR2 sequences are SEHNR and FQNEAQ (reference sequence). This CDR3 spans 15 amino acids. CDR3 amino acids: CASSLASSSSYGYTF. DNA of the CDR3: TGTGCCAGCAGCTTAGCGTCTAGCAGTTCCTATGGCTACACCTTC.